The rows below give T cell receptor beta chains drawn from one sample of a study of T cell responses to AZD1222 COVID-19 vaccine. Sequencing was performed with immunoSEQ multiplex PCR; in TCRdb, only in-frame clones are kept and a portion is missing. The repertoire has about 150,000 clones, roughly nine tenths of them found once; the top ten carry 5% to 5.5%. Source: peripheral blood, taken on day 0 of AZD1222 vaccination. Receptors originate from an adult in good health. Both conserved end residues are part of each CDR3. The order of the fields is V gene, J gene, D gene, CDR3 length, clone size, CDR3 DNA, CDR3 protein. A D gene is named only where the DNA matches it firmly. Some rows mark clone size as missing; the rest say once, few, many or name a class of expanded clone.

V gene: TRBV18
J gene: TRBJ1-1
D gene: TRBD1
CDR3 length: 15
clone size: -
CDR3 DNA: TGTGCCAGCTCATCTAGGACAGGCGAGAACACTGAAGCTTTCTTT
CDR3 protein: CASSSRTGENTEAFF

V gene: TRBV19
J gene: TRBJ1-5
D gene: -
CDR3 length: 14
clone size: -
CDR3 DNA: TGTGCCAGTAGTATAGGAGTTATGTATCAGCCCCAGCATTTT
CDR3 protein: CASSIGVMYQPQHF

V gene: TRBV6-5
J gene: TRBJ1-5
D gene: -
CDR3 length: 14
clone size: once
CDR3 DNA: TGTGCCAGCAGTTCAGGGTTTAGCAATCAGCCCCAGCATTTT
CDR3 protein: CASSSGFSNQPQHF

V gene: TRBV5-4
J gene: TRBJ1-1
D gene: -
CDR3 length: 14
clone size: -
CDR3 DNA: TGTGCCAGCAGCTCCGGGACTATGAACACTGAAGCTTTCTTT
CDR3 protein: CASSSGTMNTEAFF

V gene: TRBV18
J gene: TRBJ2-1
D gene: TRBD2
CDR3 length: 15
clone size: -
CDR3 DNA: TGTGCCAGCTCACCGGGACTAGCGGGACGAAATGAGCAGTTCTTC
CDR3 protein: CASSPGLAGRNEQFF

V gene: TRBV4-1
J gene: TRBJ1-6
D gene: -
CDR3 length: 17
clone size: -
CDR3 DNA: TGCGCCAGCAGCCAAGCTAGGGCCCGGAGTTATAATTCACCCCTCCACTTT
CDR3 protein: CASSQARARSYNSPLHF

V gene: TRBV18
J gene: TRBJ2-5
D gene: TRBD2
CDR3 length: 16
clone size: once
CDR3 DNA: TGTGCCAGCTCACTAGTGGGCGGGAGCGTACAAGAGACCCAGTACTTC
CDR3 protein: CASSLVGGSVQETQYF

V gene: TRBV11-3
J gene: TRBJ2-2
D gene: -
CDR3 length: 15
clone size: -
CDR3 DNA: TGTGCCAGCAGCTTGGGGGGTCAAGGCACCGGGGAGCTGTTTTTT
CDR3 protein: CASSLGGQGTGELFF

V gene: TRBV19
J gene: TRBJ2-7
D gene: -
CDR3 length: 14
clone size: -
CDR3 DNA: TGTGCCAGTAGTATAGGGGACGGGTCCTACGAGCAGTACTTC
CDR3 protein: CASSIGDGSYEQYF

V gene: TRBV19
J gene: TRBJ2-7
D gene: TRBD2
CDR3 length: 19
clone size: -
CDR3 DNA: TGTGCCAGTACCCCCCACAGAGGGGGACTAGCGGGAGCGTCCTACGAGCAGTACTTC
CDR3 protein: CASTPHRGGLAGASYEQYF

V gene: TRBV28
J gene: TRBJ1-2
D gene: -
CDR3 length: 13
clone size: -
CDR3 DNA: TGTGCCAGCAACGTCAGGGGAAGCTATGGCTACACCTTC
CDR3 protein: CASNVRGSYGYTF

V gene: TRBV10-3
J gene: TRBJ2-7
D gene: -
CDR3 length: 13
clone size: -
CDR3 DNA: TGTGCCATCAGTACCGCCCGGGACGACGAGCAGTACTTC
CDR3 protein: CAISTARDDEQYF

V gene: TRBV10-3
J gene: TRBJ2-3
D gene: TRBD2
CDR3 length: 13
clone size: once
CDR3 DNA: TGTGCCACCGCGGCGGGAGGCACAGATACGCAGTATTTT
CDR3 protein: CATAAGGTDTQYF

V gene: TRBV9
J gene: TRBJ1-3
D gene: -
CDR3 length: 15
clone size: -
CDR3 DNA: TGTGCCAGCAGCCCACGACTGCTCTCTGGAAACACCATATATTTT
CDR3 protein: CASSPRLLSGNTIYF

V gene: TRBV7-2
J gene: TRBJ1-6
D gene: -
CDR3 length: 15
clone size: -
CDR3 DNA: TGTGCCAGCGCCCTAATGTGGGGGGATAATTCACCCCTCCACTTT
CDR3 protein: CASALMWGDNSPLHF

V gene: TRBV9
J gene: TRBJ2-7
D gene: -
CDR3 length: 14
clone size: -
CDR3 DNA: TGTGCCAGCAGCTCCCGGACGGACACTTACGAGCAGTACTTC
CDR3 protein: CASSSRTDTYEQYF

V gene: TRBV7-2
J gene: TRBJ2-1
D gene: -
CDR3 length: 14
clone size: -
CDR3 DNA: TGTGCCAGCAGCCCCGGCGCTCGGGGTGGTGAGCAGTTCTTC
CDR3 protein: CASSPGARGGEQFF

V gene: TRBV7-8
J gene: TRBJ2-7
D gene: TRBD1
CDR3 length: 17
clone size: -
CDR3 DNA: TGTGCCAGCAGTCTCATCCAAACCGGGACAGCAGACTACGAGCAGTACTTC
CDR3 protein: CASSLIQTGTADYEQYF

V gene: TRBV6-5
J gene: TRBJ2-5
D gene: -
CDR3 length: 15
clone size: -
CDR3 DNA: TGTGCCAGTCGCGAATCGGGGAACCTCCAAGAGACCCAGTACTTC
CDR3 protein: CASRESGNLQETQYF

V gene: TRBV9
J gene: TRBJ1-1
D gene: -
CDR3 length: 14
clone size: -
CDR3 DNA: TGTGCCAGCAGCGTAGATGCAGCGAACACTGAAGCTTTCTTT
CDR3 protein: CASSVDAANTEAFF

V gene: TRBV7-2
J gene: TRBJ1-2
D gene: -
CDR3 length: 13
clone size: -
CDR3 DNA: TGTGCCAGCAGCCCCTCGGGTGCGTATGGCTACACCTTC
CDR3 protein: CASSPSGAYGYTF

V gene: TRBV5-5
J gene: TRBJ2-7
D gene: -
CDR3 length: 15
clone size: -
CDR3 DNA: TGTGCCAGCAGCTTGGTGTCGGTGAAGGGCTACGAGCAGTACTTC
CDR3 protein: CASSLVSVKGYEQYF

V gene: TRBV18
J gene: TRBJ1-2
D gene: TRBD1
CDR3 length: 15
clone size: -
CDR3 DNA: TGTGCCAGCTCACGAGCGGGACAGGAGAACTATGGCTACACCTTC
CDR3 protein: CASSRAGQENYGYTF

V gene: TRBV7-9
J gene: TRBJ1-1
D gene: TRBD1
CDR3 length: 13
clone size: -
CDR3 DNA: TGTGCCAGCATCCAGACAGGGAGGACTGAAGCTTTCTTT
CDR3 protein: CASIQTGRTEAFF

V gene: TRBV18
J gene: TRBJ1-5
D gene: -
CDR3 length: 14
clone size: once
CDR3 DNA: TGTGCCAGCTCACCACAGGGGAGGGATCAGCCCCAGCATTTT
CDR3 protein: CASSPQGRDQPQHF

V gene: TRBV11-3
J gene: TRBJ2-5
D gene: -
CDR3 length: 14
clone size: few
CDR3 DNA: TGTGCCAGCAGCTACCATAGGGGGAAAGAGACCCAGTACTTC
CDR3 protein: CASSYHRGKETQYF

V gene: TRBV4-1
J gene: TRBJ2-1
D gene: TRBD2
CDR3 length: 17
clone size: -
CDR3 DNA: TGCGCCAGCAGCCTTCGACTAGCGGGGAGCTCCTACAATGAGCAGTTCTTC
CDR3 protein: CASSLRLAGSSYNEQFF

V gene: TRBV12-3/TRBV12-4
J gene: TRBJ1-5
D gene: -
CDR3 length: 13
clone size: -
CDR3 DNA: TGTGCCAGCAGACAGGGTAGCAATCAGCCCCAGCATTTT
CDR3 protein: CASRQGSNQPQHF

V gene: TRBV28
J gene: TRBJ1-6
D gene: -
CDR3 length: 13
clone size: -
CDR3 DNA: TGTGCCAGCAGTTCCCGGCCGGGTTCACCCCTCCACTTT
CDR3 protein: CASSSRPGSPLHF

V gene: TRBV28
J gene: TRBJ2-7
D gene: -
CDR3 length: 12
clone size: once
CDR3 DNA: TGTGCCAGCAGGACCGGGGGCCACGAGCAGTACTTC
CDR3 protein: CASRTGGHEQYF

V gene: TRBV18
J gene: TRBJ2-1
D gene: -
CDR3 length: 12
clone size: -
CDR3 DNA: TGTGCCAGCTCACCCCTCCTTCATGAGCAGTTCTTC
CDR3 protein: CASSPLLHEQFF

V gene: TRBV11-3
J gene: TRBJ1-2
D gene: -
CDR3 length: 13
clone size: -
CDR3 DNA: TGTGCCAGCAGCTTTACCCTTGCTAGTGGCTACACCTTC
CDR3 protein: CASSFTLASGYTF

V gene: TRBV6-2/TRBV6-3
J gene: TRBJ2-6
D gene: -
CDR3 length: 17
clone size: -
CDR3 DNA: TGTGCCAGCAGTTACGAGGGTGCGGGGTATGGGGCCAACGTCCTGACTTTC
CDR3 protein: CASSYEGAGYGANVLTF

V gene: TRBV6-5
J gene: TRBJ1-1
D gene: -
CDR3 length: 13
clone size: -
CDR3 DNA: TGTGCCAGCAGACTTAACAGGTGGACTGAAGCTTTCTTT
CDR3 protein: CASRLNRWTEAFF

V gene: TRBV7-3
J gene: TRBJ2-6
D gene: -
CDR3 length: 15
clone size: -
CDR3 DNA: TGTGCCAGCAGCCAGGGGGGCTCTGGGGCCAACGTCCTGACTTTC
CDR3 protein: CASSQGGSGANVLTF

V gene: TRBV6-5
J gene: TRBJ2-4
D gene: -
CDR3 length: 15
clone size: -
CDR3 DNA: TGTGCCAGCAGTTACGCTTCTTTTCAAACAGGCATTCAGTACTTC
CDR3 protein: CASSYASFQTGIQYF

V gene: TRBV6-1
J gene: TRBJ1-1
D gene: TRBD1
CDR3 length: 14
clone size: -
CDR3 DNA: TGTGCCAGCAGTGAATACAGGGGGTGGGCTGAAGCTTTCTTT
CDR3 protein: CASSEYRGWAEAFF

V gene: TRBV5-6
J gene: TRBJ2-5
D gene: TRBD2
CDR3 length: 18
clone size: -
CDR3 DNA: TGTGCCAGCAGCCTGGGACTAGCGGGAGTTCGGGCCCAAGAGACCCAGTACTTC
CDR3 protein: CASSLGLAGVRAQETQYF

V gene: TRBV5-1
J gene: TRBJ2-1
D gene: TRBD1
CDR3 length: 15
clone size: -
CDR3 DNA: TGCGCCAGCAGCTTGCGGGCAGGGGGAGATAATGAGCAGTTCTTC
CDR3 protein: CASSLRAGGDNEQFF

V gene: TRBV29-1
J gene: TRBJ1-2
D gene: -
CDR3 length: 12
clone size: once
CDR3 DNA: TGCAGCGCTCGACGGGCCCTTTATGGCTACACCTTC
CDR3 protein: CSARRALYGYTF

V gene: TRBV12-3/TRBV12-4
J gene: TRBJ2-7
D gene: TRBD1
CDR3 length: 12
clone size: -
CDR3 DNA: TGTGCCAGCAGCCGACAGGGTTACGAGCAGTACTTC
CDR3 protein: CASSRQGYEQYF

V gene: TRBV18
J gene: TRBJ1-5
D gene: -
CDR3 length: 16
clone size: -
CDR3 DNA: TGTGCCAGCTCACCACGAGGGACATTAATGGGGGCCGCCCAGCATTTT
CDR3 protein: CASSPRGTLMGAAQHF

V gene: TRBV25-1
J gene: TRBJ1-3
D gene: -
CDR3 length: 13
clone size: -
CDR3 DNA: TGTGCCAGCAGAGGGACCGCTGGAAACACCATATATTTT
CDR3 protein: CASRGTAGNTIYF

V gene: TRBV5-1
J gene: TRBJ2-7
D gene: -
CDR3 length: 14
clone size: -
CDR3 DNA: TGCGCCAGCAGCTCAGCAGGGTTCGCCTACGAGCAGTACTTC
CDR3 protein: CASSSAGFAYEQYF

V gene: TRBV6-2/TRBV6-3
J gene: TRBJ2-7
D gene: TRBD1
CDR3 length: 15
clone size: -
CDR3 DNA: TGTGCCAGCAGTACCTACAGGGGACCATCCTACGAGCAGTACTTC
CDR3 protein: CASSTYRGPSYEQYF

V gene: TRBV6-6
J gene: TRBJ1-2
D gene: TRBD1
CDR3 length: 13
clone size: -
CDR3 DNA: TGTGCCAGCAGTTACGAGGGGGCGAGCGGCTACACCTTC
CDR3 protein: CASSYEGASGYTF

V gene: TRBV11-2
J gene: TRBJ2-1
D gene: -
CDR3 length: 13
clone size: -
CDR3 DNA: TGTGCCAGCAGCTTAGAGCGGGCGGGAATGGAGTTCTTC
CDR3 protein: CASSLERAGMEFF

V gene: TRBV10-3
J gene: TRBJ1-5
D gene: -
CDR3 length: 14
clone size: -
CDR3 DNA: TGTGCCATCAGTGGCGACAGTACCAATCAGCCCCAGCATTTT
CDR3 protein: CAISGDSTNQPQHF

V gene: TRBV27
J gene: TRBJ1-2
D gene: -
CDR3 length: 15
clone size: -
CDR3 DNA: TGTGCCAGCAGTTTTAGGGCATCCATGGAGTTTGGCTACACCTTC
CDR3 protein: CASSFRASMEFGYTF

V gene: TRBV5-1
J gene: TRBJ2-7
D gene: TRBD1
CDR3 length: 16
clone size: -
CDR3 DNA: TGCGCCAGCAGCCCTTGGACAGGGGAAAATTCGTACGAGCAGTACTTC
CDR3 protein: CASSPWTGENSYEQYF

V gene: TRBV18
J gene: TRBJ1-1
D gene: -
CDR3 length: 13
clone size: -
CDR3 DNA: TGTGCCAGCTCATGGACAGTTAACACTGAAGCTTTCTTT
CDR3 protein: CASSWTVNTEAFF

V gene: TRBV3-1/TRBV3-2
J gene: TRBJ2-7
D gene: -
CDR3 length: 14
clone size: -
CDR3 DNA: TGTGCCAGCAGCCAACCCTCACGGGGAGTCGAGCAGTACTTC
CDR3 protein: CASSQPSRGVEQYF

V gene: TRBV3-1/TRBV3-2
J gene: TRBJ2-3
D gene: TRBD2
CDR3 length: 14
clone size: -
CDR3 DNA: TGTGCCAGCAGCCCTAGCGGGAACACAGATACGCAGTATTTT
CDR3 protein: CASSPSGNTDTQYF